One sample yielded the 10 T cell receptor beta chains listed below, sequenced in a study of blood T cell repertoires in COVID-19 (TCRdb year 2020). The library relied on the immunoSEQ multiplex PCR assay. The table comes from immuneACCESS by way of TCRdb, which keeps in-frame sequences with V and J called. Part of the clones is missing from these tables; in studies checked, under half for an unresolved V gene and the rest for unknown reasons. The sample profile shows approximately 220,000 clones; approximately 83% of them were found once. Together, the top ten hold around 3% of the sample. The source material was peripheral blood. These receptors were taken from a woman aged 30 to 39 who had recovered from COVID-19.

The rearrangement links TRBV18 to TRBJ1-4; unclear D gene. The CDR3 consists of 17 residues. CDR1 is KGHSH, CDR2 LQKENI, per germline. V was shortened by 3 bases and J by 7 bases, with 21 bases between the two germline ends. This CDR3 reads CASSPLAGGSLPEKLFF. The CDR3 coding sequence is TGTGCCAGCTCACCCCTGGCCGGAGGCAGCCTGCCTGAAAAACTGTTTTTT.

This clone was detected only once. J is TRBJ1-2 and V is TRBV19; weak D call: TRBD1 (6 bases). Trimming pared 5 bases from V and 2 bases from J, leaving 15 bases between. This CDR3 contains 15 residues. CDR1 is LNHDA, CDR2 SQIVND, per germline (reference sequence). The CDR3 DNA sequence: TGTGCCAGTAGTTTCCCTCGCGGGGGCAACTATGGCTACACCTTC. This codes for CASSFPRGGNYGYTF.

The J gene is TRBJ1-3, the V gene TRBV11-2; 7 nucleotides align to TRBD1. The CDR3 is made up of 16 amino acids. The V gene end was trimmed by 7 bases and the J gene end by 4 bases; junction bases not matched to a gene: 13. The germline V gene has CDR1 SGHAT and CDR2 FQNNGV. The CDR3 here is CASIVGGGLDGNTIYF. The CDR3 DNA is TGTGCCAGCATCGTCGGAGGGGGCCTAGACGGAAACACCATATATTTT. The variable domain in full, completed from reference TRBV11-2 and TRBJ1-3, reads EAGVAQSPRYKIIEKRQSVAFWCNPISGHATLYWYQQILGQGPKLLIQFQNNGVVDDSQLPKDRFSAERLKGVDSTLKIQPAKLEDSAVYLCASIVGGGLDGNTIYFGEGSWLTVV.

The chain couples TRBV18 to TRBJ1-4, with D hard to call. V was shortened by 3 bases and J by 7 bases, with 12 bases between the two germline ends. Germline CDR1 and CDR2: KGHSH and LQKENI. CDR3 size: 14 residues. The CDR3 bases are TGTGCCAGCTCACCGTACGGTACGAGTGAAAAACTGTTTTTT. Translated: CASSPYGTSEKLFF. The full variable domain, completed using reference TRBV18 and TRBJ1-4, is NAGVMQNPRHLVRRRGQEARLRCSPMKGHSHVYWYRQLPEEGLKFMVYLQKENIIDESGMPKERFSAEFPKEGPSILRIQQVVRGDSAAYFCASSPYGTSEKLFFGSGTQLSVL.

The chain carries TRBV2 and TRBJ1-2; 11 nucleotides match TRBD1. The CDR3 extends over 14 amino acids. V gave up 7 bases and J gave up 7 bases; unmatched junction bases: 8. Germline-derived CDR1 and CDR2 are SNHLY and FYNNEI. CDR3 bases: TGTGCCAGCATCAGGGACAGGGGGGAAGGTGGCTACACCTTC. It translates to CASIRDRGEGGYTF.

Only one count was recorded for this clone. The chain carries TRBV29-1 and TRBJ2-7; D gene unclear. The V and J ends lost 0 bases and 2 bases respectively, with 8 bases between them. CDR3 length: 13 amino acids. Germline V gene sequence: CDR1 SQVTM, CDR2 ANQGSEA. CDR3 sequence reads: CSVEDNRAYEQYF. CDR3 bases: TGCAGCGTTGAAGATAACAGAGCCTACGAGCAGTACTTC.

V is TRBV3-1 (or the pseudogene TRBV3-2) and J is TRBJ2-3; 13 nucleotides align to TRBD2. CDR1 is LGHDT and CDR2 is YNNKEL in the germline V gene (reference sequence). V lost 3 bases and J lost 0; bases outside the gene matches: 15. This CDR3 has 21 residues. The CDR3 DNA reads TGTGCCAGCAGCCAGGAAACCGTACCGGGACTAGCGGGACGTAGCACAGATACGCAGTATTTT. It encodes CASSQETVPGLAGRSTDTQYF.

CDR3 in amino acids: CASSSPLDGGNSPLHF. DNA for the CDR3: TGTGCCAGCAGTTCACCCCTGGATGGAGGAAATTCACCCCTCCACTTT. V and J are TRBV28 and TRBJ1-6; D unresolved. CDR1 is MDHEN and CDR2 is SYDVKM in the germline V gene. This CDR3 comprises 16 residues. Between the trimmed V and J ends, which lost 4 bases and 7 bases, there was a span of 17 bases.

The chain joins TRBV15 to TRBJ2-3; 8 bases match TRBD2. Looked up from germline, CDR1 is LNHNV and CDR2 is YYDKDF (reference sequence). The CDR3 loop spans 13 amino acids. J was trimmed by 3 bases and V by 8 bases; bases with no gene match: 4. CDR3 DNA sequence: TGTGCCACCGAGGCTAGCGGGACAGATACGCAGTATTTT. Its protein product is CATEASGTDTQYF.

The rearrangement links TRBV7-2 to TRBJ2-1, with D maybe TRBD2 (6 bases). The CDR3 consists of 13 residues. V lost 7 bases, J lost 8 bases, and 15 bases lay in between. Germline V lookup: CDR1 SGHTA, CDR2 FQGNSA. CDR3 in amino acids: CASTRGRRDEQFF. In DNA, the CDR3 is TGTGCCAGCACCCGGGGGAGACGGGATGAGCAGTTCTTC.